The present entry profiles one T cell receptor beta chain with its context. The antigen remains undetermined. The data derive from a study of untreated major depressive disorder. The CDR3 contains 12 residues. Germline lookup yields CDR1 KGHSH and CDR2 LQKENI. V was clipped by 9 bases and J by 8 bases; unmatched bases: 8. Points from the study as a whole: TRBV05-01 (Vbeta 5.1) usage was higher in CD4+ T cells of depressed patients than controls.

The repertoire was sequenced with immunoSEQ multiplex PCR; TCRdb's copy has only in-frame clones and lacks some. Of approximately 15,000 clones in the sample, 85% to 95% are singletons; the top ten hold about 1.5%. Patients had moderate to severe depression. The chain couples TRBV18 to TRBJ1-2; 8 nucleotides agree with TRBD1. The sample comprised CD4+ T cells from PBMCs. This TCR was recovered from a woman aged 25 to 39 with major depressive disorder. Here the CDR3 DNA reads TGTGCCAGTTTGGACAGGGTGAGAGGCTACACCTTC. Protein: CASLDRVRGYTF.